The 32 T cell receptor beta chains in this list originate from one sample, sequenced in a study of CD8+ T cells in alopecia areata. Treatment denoted: oral pan-JAK inhibitor, 5-10 mg twice daily. cDNA reverse transcribed from extracted RNA served as the sequencing template. Method: immunoSEQ multiplex PCR; TCRdb's copy keeps in-frame clones and lacks some. The sample lists 90,000 to 150,000 clones, more than 45% seen once, with roughly 0.5% in the top ten. The specimen comprised CD4+ T cells sorted from blood, sampled at week 4, from a patient treated with tofacitinib. The origin of the receptors is a human donor with alopecia areata.

This sequence joins TRBV2 and TRBJ2-3; 8 bases are shared with TRBD2. V trimming: 6 bases; J trimming: 2 bases; junction bases outside the gene matches: 7. The length of the CDR3 is 15 residues. Germline V gene sequence: CDR1 SNHLY, CDR2 FYNNEI. CDR3 in DNA: TGTGCCAGCAGGAGCCTTAGCGGGACCACAGATACGCAGTATTTT. Translating it yields CASRSLSGTTDTQYF.

The DNA of the CDR3 is TGCAGCGTTCCCCCAGGGGGTCGGGGGTACAATGAGCAGTTCTTC. Protein product: CSVPPGGRGYNEQFF. The chain couples TRBV29-1 to TRBJ2-1; weak D call: TRBD1 (7 bases). The ends were cut back, 5 bases at V and 4 bases at J, with 18 bases in the middle. Germline-derived CDR1 and CDR2 are SQVTM and ANQGSEA. The CDR3 runs to 15 residues.

The chain uses TRBV5-1 and TRBJ2-5; unclear D gene. The germline V gene has CDR1 SGHRS and CDR2 YFSETQ. Trimming left V 0 bases short and J 2 bases short, with 5 bases between. The CDR3 contains 13 residues. This CDR3 reads CASSLDSQETQYF. CDR3 DNA sequence: TGCGCCAGCAGCTTGGATAGTCAAGAGACCCAGTACTTC.

Note on this clone: Other nucleotide sequences in the sample specify the same CDR3. The chain uses TRBV29-1 and TRBJ2-7; D perhaps matches TRBD1 (5 bases). The V end lost 3 bases, the J end lost 3 bases, and 9 bases lay between the germline ends. The CDR3 runs to 12 residues. The germline V gene has CDR1 SQVTM and CDR2 ANQGSEA. CDR3 loop: CSVEEQGYEQYF. The DNA of the CDR3 is TGCAGCGTTGAGGAGCAGGGCTACGAGCAGTACTTC.

This sequence joins TRBV18 and TRBJ2-1; D might be TRBD1 (6 bases). The CDR3 length is 16 residues. Germline V gene lookup returns CDR1 KGHSH and CDR2 LQKENI. V lost 1 base and J 1 base, leaving 11 bases between the germline ends. Here the CDR3 DNA reads TGTGCCAGCTCACCACTGACAGGCAGATCCTACAATGAGCAGTTCTTC. It codes for CASSPLTGRSYNEQFF.

Only a few counts were recorded for this clone. The chain recombines TRBV18 with TRBJ2-6; 12 positions match TRBD2. V shed 0 bases and J 2 bases; nucleotides not matched to a gene: 14. Looked up from germline, CDR1 is KGHSH and CDR2 is LQKENI. CDR3 length equals 22 residues. CDR3 region: CASSPPGLLAGGPGPGANVLTF. The CDR3 DNA is TGTGCCAGCTCACCACCGGGGCTCCTAGCGGGGGGGCCTGGACCTGGGGCCAACGTCCTGACTTTC.

This clone was seen a few times. The rearrangement joins TRBV7-2 to TRBJ2-4, with D maybe TRBD1 (5 bases). Germline assignment: CDR1 SGHTA and CDR2 FQGNSA. The CDR3 length is 14 residues. Trimming pared 2 bases from V and 6 bases from J, leaving 11 bases between. CDR3 sequence reads: CASSLTTVRNIQYF. CDR3 DNA: TGTGCCAGCAGCTTAACGACAGTTCGAAACATTCAGTACTTC.

The chain employs TRBV30 and TRBJ1-5; the match to TRBD1 covers 8 bases. V lost 4 bases to trimming and J lost 4 bases; unmatched junction nucleotides: 0. Germline V lookup: CDR1 GTSNPN, CDR2 SVGIG (reference sequence). The CDR3 runs 12 residues. DNA of the CDR3: TGTGCCTGGAACAGGGGGAATCAGCCCCAGCATTTT. Its protein product is CAWNRGNQPQHF.

This clone occurred a few times. This chain connects TRBV28 to TRBJ2-7, with D maybe TRBD1 (6 bases). The germline gives CDR1 MDHEN, CDR2 SYDVKM. The CDR3 length is 12 residues. Trimming took off 2 bases at V and 6 bases at J, with 8 bases between the two ends. In DNA form, the CDR3 reads TGTGCCAGCAGTTTACAGGGGTTCGAGCAGTACTTC. It is translated as CASSLQGFEQYF.

The rearrangement links TRBV11-2 to TRBJ2-1; D is undetermined. Trimming cost V 0 bases and J 15 bases, with 12 bases left between them. This CDR3 region has 12 residues. From germline, CDR1 is SGHAT and CDR2 FQNNGV. In DNA, the CDR3 is TGTGCCAGCAGCTTAGAGAATAGCTGGGCGTTCTTC. Encoded protein: CASSLENSWAFF.

This clone was seen a single time. This chain uses TRBV5-1 with TRBJ1-2; 9 bases match TRBD1. Germline V lookup: CDR1 SGHRS, CDR2 YFSETQ. Trimming removed 4 bases from V and 4 bases from J; junction bases left unmatched: 11. This CDR3 is built from 16 residues. CDR3 amino acids: CASSGGTGSHSYGYTF. In nucleotides, the CDR3 is TGCGCCAGCAGCGGCGGGACAGGGAGTCATAGCTATGGCTACACCTTC. Looking up the rest from reference TRBV5-1 and TRBJ1-2 gives the full variable domain: KAGVTQTPRYLIKTRGQQVTLSCSPISGHRSVSWYQQTPGQGLQFLFEYFSETQRNKGNFPGRFSGRQFSNSRSEMNVSTLELGDSALYLCASSGGTGSHSYGYTFGSGTRLTVV.

This chain connects TRBV6-5 to TRBJ1-2; D not certain. This CDR3 is 16 amino acids long. Germline V gene sequence: CDR1 MNHEY, CDR2 SVGAGI. The V end lost 2 bases, the J end lost 2 bases, and 15 bases lay between the germline ends. CDR3 DNA: TGTGCCAGCAGTTACACGACGCTGGCAGGCAACTATGGCTACACCTTC. Translation: CASSYTTLAGNYGYTF.

V is TRBV7-2 and J is TRBJ1-1, with D tentatively TRBD1 (6 bases). Per the germline V gene, CDR1 is SGHTA and CDR2 is FQGNSA. Trimming shortened V by 5 bases and J by 4 bases, and 14 bases separated the two germline ends. This CDR3 is built from 14 residues. The chain's CDR3 is CASSDGRGGTEAFF. CDR3 sequence (DNA): TGTGCCAGCAGCGACGGGAGGGGGGGCACTGAAGCTTTCTTT.

Only a few counts were recorded for this clone. The chain employs TRBV29-1 and TRBJ2-5, with 7 bases matching TRBD2. The end of the DNA is better explained by TRBJ2-7, so the J call may be wrong. Germline assignment: CDR1 SQVTM and CDR2 ANQGSEA. The CDR3 sequence is 12 residues long. DNA of the CDR3: TGCAGCGTTGGAATGGCGGGAGACGAGCAGTACTTC. The encoded protein is CSVGMAGDEQYF.

In this sample, this clone is medium-sized. This sequence joins TRBV10-3 and TRBJ2-3; 7 nucleotides agree with TRBD1. CDR3 length: 14 amino acids. Germline V gives CDR1 ENHRY, CDR2 SYGVKD. After removal of 7 bases from V and 4 bases from J, the junction contained 8 bases not matched to a gene. The CDR3 sequence is CAIKGATAADTQYF. The CDR3 coding sequence is TGTGCCATCAAGGGGGCTACGGCGGCAGATACGCAGTATTTT.

This clone was seen many times. The rearrangement joins TRBV5-1 to TRBJ2-2; D unclear. Trimming removed 0 bases at V and 4 bases at J, with 7 bases between. CDR3 length: 14 residues. Germline-derived CDR1 and CDR2 are SGHRS and YFSETQ. This CDR3 reads CASSLEAITGELFF. The CDR3, as DNA: TGCGCCAGCAGCTTGGAAGCAATCACCGGGGAGCTGTTTTTT.

The gene calls are TRBV7-6 and TRBJ2-3; no definite D call. Trimming cost V 1 base and J 1 base, with 6 bases left between them. CDR3 length: 14 amino acids. Per germline, CDR1 SGHVS and CDR2 FNYEAQ. CDR3 region: CASSLGSGTDTQYF. DNA of the CDR3: TGTGCCAGCAGCTTAGGGTCAGGCACAGATACGCAGTATTTT. The full variable domain, rest sourced from reference TRBV7-6 and TRBJ2-3, is GAGVSQSPRYKVTKRGQDVALRCDPISGHVSLYWYRQALGQGPEFLTYFNYEAQQDKSGLPNDRFSAERPEGSISTLTIQRTEQRDSAMYRCASSLGSGTDTQYFGPGTRLTVL.

This clone was found a few times. The J gene is TRBJ2-5, the V gene TRBV10-3; TRBD1 might be the D (6 bases). Between the trimmed V and J ends, which lost 10 bases and 1 base, there was a span of 13 bases. Germline values: CDR1 ENHRY, CDR2 SYGVKD. This CDR3 is 13 amino acids long. As DNA, the CDR3 is TGTGCCACCGCGGACAGTCCCCAAGAGACCCAGTACTTC. Amino acids: CATADSPQETQYF.

The chain carries TRBV30 and TRBJ1-2, with 8 bases fitting TRBD1. J was trimmed by 4 bases and V by 3 bases; bases with no gene match: 7. Germline CDR1 is GTSNPN and CDR2 is SVGIG (reference sequence). The CDR3 spans 14 residues. CDR3 DNA: TGTGCCTGGAGCCCGGGACAGGCGGGCTATGGCTACACCTTC. Protein: CAWSPGQAGYGYTF.

This clone has just a few counts. This chain connects TRBV30 to TRBJ2-7; no definite D call. Germline V gene lookup returns CDR1 GTSNPN and CDR2 SVGIG (reference sequence). V gave up 2 bases and J gave up 3 bases, with 5 bases separating them. CDR3 length: 11 residues. The CDR3 is CAWSNVYEQYF. The CDR3 DNA follows: TGTGCCTGGAGTAATGTCTACGAGCAGTACTTC.

The chain has TRBV29-1 and TRBJ2-2; tentative D call: TRBD1 (6 bases). The CDR3 length is 13 residues. CDR1 and CDR2 (germline): SQVTM, ANQGSEA. V was clipped by 6 bases and J by 3 bases, with 11 bases between them. The CDR3 reads CSVGTQYTGELFF. The DNA for the CDR3 is TGCAGCGTGGGGACACAATACACCGGGGAGCTGTTTTTT.

This clone was picked up one time. The chain couples TRBV6-5 to TRBJ1-2; 7 bases line up with TRBD1. CDR1 is MNHEY, CDR2 SVGAGI, per germline. The trim removed 2 bases at V and 1 base at J, leaving 4 bases unmatched. This CDR3 has 15 residues. CDR3: CASSYRGGDNYGYTF. The DNA for the CDR3 is TGTGCCAGCAGTTACAGAGGGGGCGATAACTATGGCTACACCTTC.

The chain joins TRBV6-5 to TRBJ2-5; possible D gene TRBD1, 6 bases. The V end lost 5 bases, the J end lost 4 bases, and 11 bases lay between the germline ends. Germline V lookup: CDR1 MNHEY, CDR2 SVGAGI. The CDR3 runs 13 residues. CDR3 DNA: TGTGCCAGCAGTCCCGACAGGCTAGAGACCCAGTACTTC. Protein sequence: CASSPDRLETQYF.

The CDR3 DNA reads TGTGCCAGCAGCCAAGATGGAGATGCGGGGGTGAACACAGATACGCAGTATTTT. Translation gives CASSQDGDAGVNTDTQYF. The chain is built from TRBV4-2 and TRBJ2-3; 7 bases align to TRBD2. Trimming took 0 bases from V and 2 from J; bases not matched to a gene: 11. The CDR3 loop spans 18 amino acids. Germline loops: CDR1 LGHNA, CDR2 YNFKEQ.

V and J are TRBV5-1 and TRBJ1-5; the match to TRBD1 covers 10 bases. Per germline, CDR1 SGHRS and CDR2 YFSETQ. The CDR3 loop spans 16 amino acids. After removal of 4 bases from V and 3 bases from J, the junction contained 7 bases not matched to a gene. The CDR3 bases are TGCGCCAGCAGCAAGAGGACAGGGGGAGACAATCAGCCCCAGCATTTT. This codes for CASSKRTGGDNQPQHF. Using reference TRBV5-1 and TRBJ1-5 for the parts outside the CDR3, the full variable domain is KAGVTQTPRYLIKTRGQQVTLSCSPISGHRSVSWYQQTPGQGLQFLFEYFSETQRNKGNFPGRFSGRQFSNSRSEMNVSTLELGDSALYLCASSKRTGGDNQPQHFGDGTRLSIL.

About this clone: Other DNA sequences in the same sample also yield this CDR3. V usage is TRBV30 and J usage is TRBJ1-5; D is possibly TRBD1 (5 bases). This CDR3 has 13 residues. Germline CDR1 reads GTSNPN; CDR2 reads SVGIG (reference sequence). Trimming removed 2 bases from V and 2 bases from J, with 7 bases in between. DNA for the CDR3: TGTGCCTGGAGTACCAGGGGCAATCAGCCCCAGCATTTT. Protein sequence: CAWSTRGNQPQHF.

This clone was counted between two and nine times. The rearrangement links TRBV29-1 to TRBJ2-3, with unresolved D. The germline V and J ends were trimmed by 4 bases and 4 bases, with 6 bases remaining between them. This CDR3 is 11 amino acids long. Germline V gene data show CDR1 as SQVTM and CDR2 as ANQGSEA. The CDR3 bases are TGCAGCGTTGTTTCACCAGATACGCAGTATTTT. Amino acids: CSVVSPDTQYF.

The rearrangement uses TRBV20-1 and TRBJ1-1; D call uncertain. V was pared by 6 bases and J by 7 bases, with 12 bases between. CDR1 is DFQATT and CDR2 is SNEGSKA in the germline V gene (reference sequence). The CDR3 has 11 residues. CDR3 amino acids: CSALLGSEAFF. CDR3 DNA sequence: TGCAGTGCCCTCCTGGGCAGTGAAGCTTTCTTT.

This chain connects TRBV9 to TRBJ2-5, with D possibly TRBD2 on 6 matching bases. Trimming took off 4 bases at V and 2 bases at J, with 9 bases between the two ends. Germline V lookup: CDR1 SGDLS, CDR2 YYNGEE. This CDR3 is 13 amino acids long. The CDR3 DNA sequence: TGTGCCAGCAGCACCGGGACTCAAGAGACCCAGTACTTC. Translating it yields CASSTGTQETQYF. Complete variable domain (other parts from reference TRBV9 and TRBJ2-5): DSGVTQTPKHLITATGQRVTLRCSPRSGDLSVYWYQQSLDQGLQFLIQYYNGEERAKGNILERFSAQQFPDLHSELNLSSLELGDSALYFCASSTGTQETQYFGPGTRLLVL.

This clone was seen just once. V is TRBV7-3 and J is TRBJ1-2, with TRBD1 as a possible D gene (5 bases). The CDR3 runs to 15 residues. Germline CDR1 SGHTA, CDR2 FQGTGA. The V end lost 5 bases, the J end lost 1 base, and 14 bases lay between the germline ends. CDR3 region: CASSPTGPINYGYTF. As DNA, the CDR3 is TGTGCCAGCAGCCCGACGGGGCCGATTAACTATGGCTACACCTTC. Full variable domain (outside the CDR3, taken from reference TRBV7-3 and TRBJ1-2): GAGVSQTPSNKVTEKGKYVELRCDPISGHTALYWYRQSLGQGPEFLIYFQGTGAADDSGLPNDRFFAVRPEGSVSTLKIQRTERGDSAVYLCASSPTGPINYGYTFGSGTRLTVV.

The V and J genes are TRBV4-2 and TRBJ1-5; unclear D gene. Trimming shortened V by 1 base and J by 1 base, and 17 bases separated the two germline ends. CDR1 and CDR2 (germline): LGHNA, YNFKEQ. This CDR3 spans 18 amino acids. CDR3 coding DNA: TGTGCCAGCAGCCAAGTCTTGGATATAGGGCTAAGCAATCAGCCCCAGCATTTT. Amino acid sequence: CASSQVLDIGLSNQPQHF.

This clone showed up just a few times. The chain links TRBV29-1 to TRBJ2-3; TRBD1 matches 7 bases. Germline CDR1 reads SQVTM; CDR2 reads ANQGSEA. The CDR3 is made up of 15 amino acids. Trimming took 6 bases from V and 2 from J; bases not matched to a gene: 11. CDR3: CSVAPIGTDTDTQYF. As DNA, the CDR3 is TGCAGCGTCGCACCAATCGGGACAGACACAGATACGCAGTATTTT.